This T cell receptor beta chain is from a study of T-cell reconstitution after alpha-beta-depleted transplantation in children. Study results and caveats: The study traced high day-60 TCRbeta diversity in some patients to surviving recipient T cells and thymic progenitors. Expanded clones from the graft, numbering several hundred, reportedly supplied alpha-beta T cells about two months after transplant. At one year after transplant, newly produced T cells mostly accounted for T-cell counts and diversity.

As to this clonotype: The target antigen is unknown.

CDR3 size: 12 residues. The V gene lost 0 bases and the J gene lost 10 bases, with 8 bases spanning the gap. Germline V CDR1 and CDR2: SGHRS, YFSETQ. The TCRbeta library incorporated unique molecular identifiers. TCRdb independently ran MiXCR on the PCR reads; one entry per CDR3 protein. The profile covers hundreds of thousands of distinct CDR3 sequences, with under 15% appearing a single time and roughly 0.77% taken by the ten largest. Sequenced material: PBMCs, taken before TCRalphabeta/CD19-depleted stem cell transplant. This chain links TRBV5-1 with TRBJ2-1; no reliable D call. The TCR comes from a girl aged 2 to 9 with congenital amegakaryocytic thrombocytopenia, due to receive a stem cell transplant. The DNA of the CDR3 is TGCGCCAGCAGCTTGGCCGTCGAGGAGCAGTTCTTC. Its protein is CASSLAVEEQFF.